The 28 T cell receptor beta chains reported below all come from one sample, sequenced in a study of blood T cell repertoires in COVID-19. The table came from immunoSEQ multiplex PCR; TCRdb's copy has only in-frame clones and leaves some out. Here the sample spans about 210,000 clones, about 80% being singletons. Input material: peripheral blood. These receptors were collected from a woman in her 40s with active or convalescent COVID-19.

This chain links TRBV28 with TRBJ2-5; 7 nucleotides line up with TRBD2. The trim removed 2 bases at V and 5 bases at J, leaving 8 bases unmatched. The CDR3 has 15 residues. Germline V gene data show CDR1 as MDHEN and CDR2 as SYDVKM. The CDR3 sequence: CASSLGGGMFETQYF. CDR3 in DNA: TGTGCCAGCAGTTTAGGGGGGGGTATGTTTGAGACCCAGTACTTC.

This clone came up a few times. The chain joins TRBV5-1 to TRBJ2-1, with D unclear. Germline values: CDR1 SGHRS, CDR2 YFSETQ. Trimming removed 4 bases at V and 9 bases at J, with 26 bases between. The CDR3 consists of 17 residues. Here the CDR3 reads CASSIKLTETRASEQFF. Here the CDR3 DNA reads TGCGCCAGCAGCATAAAGTTGACGGAAACTCGAGCGTCTGAGCAGTTCTTC.

The rearrangement joins TRBV5-6 to TRBJ1-4; 12 bases align to TRBD1. Germline V gene sequence: CDR1 SGHDT, CDR2 YYEEEE. Trimming took 4 bases from V and 7 from J; bases not matched to a gene: 14. CDR3 length equals 18 residues. The CDR3 nucleotides read TGTGCCAGCAGCGCTAAACTCGGGACAGGGGGCGCGTTTGAAAAACTGTTTTTT. This codes for CASSAKLGTGGAFEKLFF.

This clone occurred once. The DNA for the CDR3 is TGTGCCAGAGAGACATCATCTAACTATGGCTACACCTTC. The encoded protein is CARETSSNYGYTF. The genes are TRBV2 and TRBJ1-2; no clear D. In germline, CDR1 is SNHLY, CDR2 FYNNEI. Between the trimmed V and J ends, which lost 9 bases and 0 bases, there was a span of 11 bases. The CDR3 loop spans 13 amino acids.

The V and J genes are TRBV2 and TRBJ1-2; no clear D. The germline V gene has CDR1 SNHLY and CDR2 FYNNEI. This CDR3 has 12 residues. Trimming cost V 4 bases and J 1 base, with 4 bases left between them. This CDR3 is CASSVRNYGYTF. DNA for the CDR3: TGTGCCAGCAGTGTCCGTAACTATGGCTACACCTTC.

The chain has TRBV11-3 and TRBJ2-3; TRBD2 matches 9 bases. V lost 5 bases, J lost 3 bases, and 3 bases stayed unmatched. This CDR3 contains 14 residues. Germline V gene sequence: CDR1 SGHNT, CDR2 YENEEA. In DNA form, the CDR3 reads TGTGCCAGCAGCCCCGGACTAGCGACAGATACGCAGTATTTT. Its translation: CASSPGLATDTQYF.

This chain connects TRBV30 to TRBJ1-5; D is possibly TRBD1 (5 bases). The V gene lost 0 bases and the J gene lost 4 bases, with 13 bases spanning the gap. Germline CDR1 and CDR2: GTSNPN and SVGIG (reference sequence). CDR3 length equals 15 residues. Written as DNA, the CDR3 is TGTGCCTGGAGTGTACCTGACAGCGTGAATCAGCCCCAGCATTTT. This translates into CAWSVPDSVNQPQHF.

The gene calls are TRBV25-1 and TRBJ2-2; D call uncertain. In germline, CDR1 is MGHDK, CDR2 SYGVNS. The CDR3 contains 12 residues. Trimming took 7 bases from V and 8 from J, leaving 11 bases between them. Written as DNA, the CDR3 is TGTGCCAGCACCCCTGGTACTGGGGAGCTGTTTTTT. This encodes CASTPGTGELFF.

V is TRBV23-1 and J is TRBJ1-5, with TRBD1 as a possible D gene (5 bases). TRBV23-1 is annotated as an ORF whose role is uncertain. The CDR3 extends over 15 amino acids. Deletions cut 3 bases from V and 7 bases from J, with 16 bases between. The CDR3 bases are TGCGCCAGCAGTCACCCAATGGGGCCGGAACAGCCCCAGCATTTT. This sequence encodes CASSHPMGPEQPQHF.

This rearrangement joins TRBV27 to TRBJ2-6; D is ambiguous. V was pared by 3 bases and J by 1 base, with 13 bases between. This CDR3 is built from 17 residues. Germline V gene data show CDR1 as MNHEY and CDR2 as SMNVEV (reference sequence). The CDR3 nucleotides read TGTGCCAGCAGTTTGTCCCCTAGGCATTCTGGGGCCAACGTCCTGACTTTC. Amino acids: CASSLSPRHSGANVLTF.

V gene TRBV4-1 combines with J gene TRBJ1-2; 10 nucleotides agree with TRBD1. Germline CDR1 and CDR2: MGHRA and YSYEKL. V dropped 5 bases and J dropped 1; count of bases not matched to a gene: 4. This CDR3 contains 15 residues. CDR3 nucleotides: TGCGCCAGCAGCAAAGGGACAGGGGATAACTATGGCTACACCTTC. It codes for CASSKGTGDNYGYTF.

V and J are TRBV2 and TRBJ2-5; 10 bases are a match to TRBD1. V trimming: 6 bases; J trimming: 3 bases; junction bases outside the gene matches: 4. Germline CDR1 reads SNHLY; CDR2 reads FYNNEI. This CDR3 has 14 amino acids. The CDR3 DNA is TGTGCCAGCAGGCCCGGGACAGGGGAAGAGACCCAGTACTTC. It is translated as CASRPGTGEETQYF. Drawing the rest from reference TRBV2 and TRBJ2-5, the complete variable domain is EPEVTQTPSHQVTQMGQEVILRCVPISNHLYFYWYRQILGQKVEFLVSFYNNEISEKSEIFDDQFSVERPDGSNFTLKIRSTKLEDSAMYFCASRPGTGEETQYFGPGTRLLVL.

J is TRBJ2-3 and V is TRBV2, with TRBD2 identical over 9 bases. This CDR3 region has 15 residues. V was pared by 4 bases and J by 2 bases, with 4 bases of the junction left unmatched. The germline V gene encodes CDR1 SNHLY and CDR2 FYNNEI. The CDR3 DNA follows: TGTGCCAGCAGTGCTACGGGACTAGCCACAGATACGCAGTATTTT. Its translation is CASSATGLATDTQYF.

The chain employs TRBV3-1 (or the pseudogene TRBV3-2) and TRBJ1-1; D uncertain. V was trimmed by 4 bases and J by 2 bases, leaving 8 bases between them. Germline CDR1 is LGHDT and CDR2 is YNNKEL (reference sequence). This CDR3 comprises 13 residues. The CDR3 region is CASSPEENTEAFF. CDR3 in DNA: TGTGCCAGCAGCCCCGAGGAAAACACTGAAGCTTTCTTT.

This clone was seen a handful of times. The chain has TRBV5-4 and TRBJ1-6, with D unresolved. Germline-derived CDR1 and CDR2 are SGHNT and YYREEE (reference sequence). CDR3 length: 16 residues. V was clipped by 0 bases and J by 5 bases, with 12 bases between them. CDR3 DNA sequence: TGTGCCAGCAGCTTGGGCAGCCGAGGGCATAATTCACCCCTCCACTTT. Translating it yields CASSLGSRGHNSPLHF.

This clone was picked up one time. The chain employs TRBV7-9 and TRBJ1-2, with 7 bases matching TRBD1. Germline CDR1 reads SEHNR; CDR2 reads FQNEAQ (reference sequence). With V trimmed by 1 base and J by 6 bases, 5 bases remained unmatched. This CDR3 is built from 14 residues. The CDR3 nucleotides are TGTGCCAGCAGCTTAGACAGGGGTAGAGATGGCTACACCTTC. Amino acid sequence: CASSLDRGRDGYTF.

V is TRBV15 and J is TRBJ1-2, with TRBD1 matching 7 bases. Germline CDR1 reads LNHNV; CDR2 reads YYDKDF (reference sequence). The CDR3 is 15 residues long. V dropped 0 bases and J dropped 9; count of bases not matched to a gene: 10. The DNA of the CDR3 is TGTGCCACCAGCAGAGATCGGGGACAGCAAACACGCTACACCTTC. This translates into CATSRDRGQQTRYTF.

CDR3: CATSRGNSEKLFF. The DNA of the CDR3 is TGTGCCACCAGCAGAGGCAACTCTGAAAAACTGTTTTTT. V gene TRBV15 combines with J gene TRBJ1-4; D not resolved. There are 13 residues in the CDR3. V lost 1 base and J 7 bases, leaving 7 bases between the germline ends. CDR1 is LNHNV, CDR2 YYDKDF, per germline (reference sequence).

The V call is TRBV29-1, the J call TRBJ1-2, with 7 bases fitting TRBD1. Trimming cost V 6 bases and J 10 bases; bases outside gene matches: 17. The CDR3 is 14 residues long. In germline, CDR1 is SQVTM, CDR2 ANQGSEA. The CDR3 sequence: CSVYRGPRADVYTF. CDR3 DNA sequence: TGCAGCGTATACAGGGGCCCCCGAGCGGATGTCTACACCTTC.

The rearrangement joins TRBV3-1 (or the pseudogene TRBV3-2) to TRBJ2-1; D not resolved. V lost 1 base to trimming and J lost 3 bases, with 10 bases between them. Looked up from germline, CDR1 is LGHDT and CDR2 is YNNKEL (reference sequence). The length of the CDR3 is 15 residues. The CDR3 loop reads CASSQGSTRYNEQFF. CDR3 bases: TGTGCCAGCAGCCAAGGCTCTACCCGCTACAATGAGCAGTTCTTC.

The V call is TRBV7-3, the J call TRBJ2-2; 8 bases align to TRBD2. Trimming at V came to 5 bases and at J to 1 base, leaving 3 bases not matched to a gene. Germline lookup yields CDR1 SGHTA and CDR2 FQGTGA. There are 15 residues in the CDR3. Written as DNA, the CDR3 is TGTGCCAGCAGCCTGCGGGGGGAGAACACCGGGGAGCTGTTTTTT. The encoded protein is CASSLRGENTGELFF.

This rearrangement joins TRBV19 to TRBJ2-5; weak D call: TRBD2 (6 bases). The CDR3 contains 15 residues. Trimming took off 1 base at V and 5 bases at J, with 14 bases between the two ends. The germline V gene has CDR1 LNHDA and CDR2 SQIVND (reference sequence). CDR3 sequence: CASSIVGGFFETQYF. The CDR3 nucleotides are TGTGCCAGTAGTATAGTTGGAGGGTTTTTTGAGACCCAGTACTTC.

V gene TRBV30 combines with J gene TRBJ2-7, with a weak D call TRBD1 (6 bases). The germline CDR1 and CDR2 sequences are GTSNPN and SVGIG (reference sequence). The CDR3 consists of 11 residues. Trimming shortened V by 1 base and J by 7 bases, and 8 bases separated the two germline ends. CDR3 loop: CAWSAGTEQYF. DNA of the CDR3: TGTGCCTGGAGTGCCGGGACAGAGCAGTACTTC.

The V call is TRBV4-3, the J call TRBJ1-2; D not resolved. Germline assignment: CDR1 LGHNA and CDR2 YSLEER. This CDR3 contains 14 residues. V was cut by 1 base and J by 5 bases, with 11 bases left in between. The DNA for the CDR3 is TGCGCCAGCAGCCAAGTTGAGGGATGGTATGGCTACACCTTC. It is translated as CASSQVEGWYGYTF.

The genes are TRBV6-5 and TRBJ1-2; 7 nucleotides agree with TRBD1. V lost 2 bases to trimming and J lost 4 bases; unmatched junction nucleotides: 1. This CDR3 has 13 amino acids. Per the germline V gene, CDR1 is MNHEY and CDR2 is SVGAGI. The DNA of the CDR3 is TGTGCCAGCAGTTACCGACAGGGCTATGGCTACACCTTC. It codes for CASSYRQGYGYTF.

The chain carries TRBV18 and TRBJ2-3; 7 bases line up with TRBD2. J lost 2 bases, V lost 3 bases, and 5 bases had no gene match. Germline CDR1 is KGHSH and CDR2 is LQKENI. CDR3 length: 15 residues. In DNA form, the CDR3 reads TGTGCCAGCTCACCGACTAGCCAATCCACAGATACGCAGTATTTT. Translated: CASSPTSQSTDTQYF.

This sequence joins TRBV19 and TRBJ1-5; a possible D gene is TRBD1 (5 bases). V was clipped by 3 bases and J by 6 bases, with 15 bases between them. This CDR3 has 15 residues. Per germline, CDR1 LNHDA and CDR2 SQIVND (reference sequence). The CDR3 DNA reads TGTGCCAGTAGTATGGTCTTGGCCAGGGCTCAGCCCCAGCATTTT. It is translated as CASSMVLARAQPQHF.

The chain uses TRBV25-1 and TRBJ2-2; TRBD1 is a possible D gene (6 bases). The CDR3 spans 14 residues. From germline, CDR1 is MGHDK and CDR2 SYGVNS. V was clipped by 6 bases and J by 7 bases, with 15 bases between them. The CDR3 spells CASRSTGLIGELFF. Written as DNA, the CDR3 is TGTGCCAGCAGGTCTACAGGGCTCATCGGGGAGCTGTTTTTT.